Following are 26 T cell receptor beta chains from one sample sequenced in a study of blood T cell repertoires in COVID-19. Assay used: immunoSEQ multiplex PCR; TCRdb lists only in-frame clones, some missing. The table has 160,000 or so clones, around 90% seen once; the top ten hold approximately 2.8%. Sample: peripheral blood. These receptors were collected from a man aged 55 to 70 with acute or convalescent COVID-19.

CDR3 bases: TGCGCCAGCAATAGCGACACAGATACGCAGTATTTT. It yields the protein CASNSDTDTQYF. This chain links TRBV10-1 with TRBJ2-3, with D possibly being TRBD2 (5 bases). CDR1 is WNHNN, CDR2 SYGVQD, per germline (reference sequence). CDR3 size: 12 residues. V was trimmed by 7 bases and J by 2 bases, leaving 7 bases between them.

The V gene is TRBV18, the J gene TRBJ2-7, with a weak D call TRBD2 (5 bases). The V gene's germline CDR1 is KGHSH and CDR2 LQKENI. The CDR3 covers 13 residues. V was cut by 2 bases and J by 5 bases, with 10 bases left in between. Here the CDR3 reads CASSPEMGDEQYF. The CDR3 region has the DNA TGTGCCAGCTCACCAGAGATGGGAGACGAGCAGTACTTC. The variable domain in full, with the rest retrieved from reference TRBV18 and TRBJ2-7, is NAGVMQNPRHLVRRRGQEARLRCSPMKGHSHVYWYRQLPEEGLKFMVYLQKENIIDESGMPKERFSAEFPKEGPSILRIQQVVRGDSAAYFCASSPEMGDEQYFGPGTRLTVT.

The chain combines TRBV10-3 with TRBJ1-4; 8 positions agree with TRBD1. The CDR3 extends over 15 amino acids. CDR1 ENHRY and CDR2 SYGVKD come from the germline V gene. V was clipped by 3 bases and J by 4 bases; unmatched bases: 4. The CDR3 protein is CAISDLTGDNEKLFF. DNA for the CDR3: TGTGCCATCAGTGACCTGACAGGGGATAATGAAAAACTGTTTTTT.

The rearrangement links TRBV7-2 to TRBJ1-2, with TRBD1 matching 7 bases. Germline V CDR1 and CDR2: SGHTA, FQGNSA. The CDR3 has 14 amino acids. With 1 base clipped from V and 4 bases from J, the junction kept 3 bases outside the gene matches. The CDR3 sequence is CASSLETGFYGYTF. The CDR3 DNA is TGTGCCAGCAGCTTAGAGACAGGGTTCTATGGCTACACCTTC.

The chain has TRBV3-1 (or the pseudogene TRBV3-2) and TRBJ1-5, with 9 bases matching TRBD1. CDR1 is LGHDT and CDR2 is YNNKEL in the germline V gene (reference sequence). The CDR3 covers 14 residues. V lost 4 bases to trimming and J lost 6 bases; unmatched junction nucleotides: 4. The CDR3 spells CASSRQGVSQPQHF. As DNA, the CDR3 is TGTGCCAGCAGCCGACAGGGGGTAAGTCAGCCCCAGCATTTT.

The chain employs TRBV5-1 and TRBJ2-1; TRBD2 aligns across 7 bases. V shed 3 bases, J shed 3 bases, and the junction held 9 bases outside the gene matches. CDR1 SGHRS and CDR2 YFSETQ come from the germline V gene. This CDR3 has 16 amino acids. The chain's CDR3 is CASSSDAGENYNEQFF. Written as DNA, the CDR3 is TGCGCCAGCAGCTCTGATGCGGGGGAGAACTACAATGAGCAGTTCTTC.

The count of this clone is one. This chain joins TRBV5-1 and TRBJ2-5; a weak D match, TRBD2 (6 bases). Per germline, CDR1 SGHRS and CDR2 YFSETQ. Between the trimmed V and J ends, which lost 4 bases and 7 bases, there was a span of 20 bases. The CDR3 is 15 amino acids. CDR3 amino acids: CASSPGGGEGGTQYF. The CDR3 DNA sequence: TGCGCCAGCAGCCCCGGCGGAGGTGAGGGAGGGACCCAGTACTTC.

The J gene is TRBJ2-5, the V gene TRBV2, with TRBD2 identical over 7 bases. Germline CDR1 reads SNHLY; CDR2 reads FYNNEI. J gave up 5 bases and V 6 bases, and 12 bases lay outside the gene matches. The CDR3 is 15 residues long. The CDR3 DNA is TGTGCCAGCAGCCCCCTGGCGGGGGTTGGGGAGACCCAGTACTTC. Protein sequence: CASSPLAGVGETQYF.

This rearrangement joins TRBV19 to TRBJ2-3; 12 bases match TRBD1. CDR1 is LNHDA and CDR2 is SQIVND in the germline V gene (reference sequence). This CDR3 has 17 amino acids. After removal of 5 bases from V and 4 bases from J, the junction contained 10 bases not matched to a gene. The CDR3 protein is CASSPWGQGARADTQYF. CDR3 coding DNA: TGTGCCAGTAGTCCTTGGGGACAGGGGGCTAGGGCAGATACGCAGTATTTT. Looking up the rest from reference TRBV19 and TRBJ2-3 gives the full variable domain: DGGITQSPKYLFRKEGQNVTLSCEQNLNHDAMYWYRQDPGQGLRLIYYSQIVNDFQKGDIAEGYSVSREKKESFPLTVTSAQKNPTAFYLCASSPWGQGARADTQYFGPGTRLTVL.

In the case of this clone: Other DNA variants within this sample encode the same CDR3. V is TRBV12-3 or TRBV12-4 and J is TRBJ2-1, with D unresolved. CDR3 size: 12 residues. Trimming stripped 2 bases from V and 6 bases from J, with 5 bases between. CDR3 in DNA: TGTGCCAGCAGTTTAAACAGCAATGAGCAGTTCTTC. Translating gives CASSLNSNEQFF.

The rearrangement joins TRBV7-3 to TRBJ2-2; D gene uncertain. Germline V lookup: CDR1 SGHTA, CDR2 FQGTGA. This CDR3 has 17 amino acids. V was shortened by 2 bases and J by 0 bases, with 13 bases between the two germline ends. DNA of the CDR3: TGTGCCAGCAGCTTATACCCCGGAGATACGAACACCGGGGAGCTGTTTTTT. Translation: CASSLYPGDTNTGELFF.

This chain uses TRBV5-6 with TRBJ2-7, with D possibly matching TRBD2 (6 bases). CDR1 is SGHDT, CDR2 YYEEEE, per germline. V lost 4 bases, J lost 6 bases, and 11 bases lay in between. This CDR3 contains 12 residues. CDR3 sequence reads: CASSGQGGEQYF. DNA of the CDR3: TGTGCCAGCAGCGGGCAGGGAGGCGAGCAGTACTTC.

The chain links TRBV3-1 (or the pseudogene TRBV3-2) to TRBJ1-4; no reliable D call. Trimming shortened V by 4 bases and J by 0 bases, and 6 bases separated the two germline ends. Per germline, CDR1 LGHDT and CDR2 YNNKEL (reference sequence). The CDR3 is made up of 14 amino acids. The CDR3 reads CASSPSATNEKLFF. CDR3 nucleotides: TGTGCCAGCAGCCCCAGTGCAACTAATGAAAAACTGTTTTTT.

The chain uses TRBV5-5 and TRBJ2-1; a possible D gene is TRBD1 (6 bases). The CDR3 runs 15 residues. With 2 bases removed from V and 0 bases from J, the gap between germline ends came to 9 bases. The germline V gene encodes CDR1 SGHKS and CDR2 YYEKEE (reference sequence). CDR3 sequence (DNA): TGTGCCAGCAGCTTAACAGGGACCTCCTACAATGAGCAGTTCTTC. Translation gives CASSLTGTSYNEQFF.

The chain uses TRBV7-9 and TRBJ1-2; D is possibly TRBD1 (6 bases). The V gene's germline CDR1 is SEHNR and CDR2 FQNEAQ (reference sequence). The V gene lost 1 base and the J gene lost 6 bases, with 18 bases spanning the gap. The CDR3 extends over 16 amino acids. CDR3: CASSLEEGRGYNGYTF. The CDR3 nucleotides are TGTGCCAGCAGCTTAGAGGAAGGCAGGGGCTATAATGGCTACACCTTC.

The chain uses TRBV7-2 and TRBJ1-1, with 8 nucleotides matching TRBD1. CDR1 and CDR2 (germline): SGHTA, FQGNSA. J lost 6 bases, V lost 4 bases, and 7 bases had no gene match. The CDR3 length is 14 residues. The CDR3 sequence: CASSSDRVGAEAFF. The CDR3 DNA sequence: TGTGCCAGCAGCTCGGACAGGGTGGGCGCTGAAGCTTTCTTT.

V usage is TRBV4-3 and J usage is TRBJ2-1, with TRBD1 identical over 7 bases. Germline CDR1 LGHNA, CDR2 YSLEER. V was clipped by 2 bases and J by 5 bases; unmatched bases: 6. This CDR3 is built from 15 residues. The CDR3, as DNA: TGCGCCAGCAGCCAATACCGGGACAGAAACAATGAGCAGTTCTTC. Its translation is CASSQYRDRNNEQFF.

The V gene is TRBV5-1, the J gene TRBJ2-7, with TRBD2 identical over 9 bases. CDR1 SGHRS and CDR2 YFSETQ come from the germline V gene. The CDR3 is 13 residues long. Losses at the gene ends were 6 bases for V and 7 bases for J; bases not matched to a gene: 8. CDR3 protein: CASKAGGTFEQYF. The CDR3 DNA reads TGCGCCAGCAAGGCGGGGGGGACATTTGAGCAGTACTTC.

V is TRBV5-1 and J is TRBJ1-3, with 9 bases lining up with TRBD1. The V segment lost 4 bases and the J segment 1 base; nucleotides outside the gene matches: 15. Germline CDR1 and CDR2: SGHRS and YFSETQ. This CDR3 is 19 amino acids long. This CDR3 reads CASSGGMDPGQGSGNTIYF. The CDR3, as DNA: TGCGCCAGCAGCGGTGGAATGGATCCGGGACAGGGATCTGGAAACACCATATATTTT.

This clone is a singleton in its sample. This chain links TRBV6-6 with TRBJ2-7; D uncertain. The CDR3 sequence is 14 residues long. CDR1 and CDR2 (germline): MNHNY, SVGAGI (reference sequence). The V and J ends lost 3 bases and 3 bases respectively, with 12 bases between them. The CDR3 region has the DNA TGTGCCAGCAGTTATGATACTGGTCTCTACGAGCAGTACTTC. The encoded protein is CASSYDTGLYEQYF.

This clone was counted only a few times. V is TRBV6-1 and J is TRBJ2-7; D unresolved. The V gene lost 2 bases and the J gene lost 4 bases, with 12 bases spanning the gap. Per the germline V gene, CDR1 is MNHNS and CDR2 is SASEGT. The CDR3 covers 14 residues. This CDR3 reads CASSEQAGKYEQYF. The CDR3 DNA is TGTGCCAGCAGTGAACAGGCCGGAAAGTACGAGCAGTACTTC.

J is TRBJ1-1 and V is TRBV5-1; D possibly corresponds to TRBD1 (5 bases). The germline CDR1 and CDR2 sequences are SGHRS and YFSETQ. The CDR3 covers 16 residues. V lost 4 bases to trimming and J lost 7 bases, with 23 bases between them. Here the CDR3 reads CASSPRTFGLTDEAFF. CDR3 nucleotides: TGCGCCAGCAGCCCGCGGACATTTGGGTTAACCGATGAAGCTTTCTTT.

The J gene is TRBJ1-3, the V gene TRBV6-5, with 7 bases matching TRBD1. V shed 7 bases, J shed 4 bases, and the junction held 10 bases outside the gene matches. The length of the CDR3 is 15 residues. Germline CDR1 reads MNHEY; CDR2 reads SVGAGI. Written as DNA, the CDR3 is TGTGCCAGCAAGGATACAGGGGTATGGGGAAACACCATATATTTT. As protein: CASKDTGVWGNTIYF.

J is TRBJ2-1 and V is TRBV5-4; D ambiguous. The CDR3 is 12 residues long. Trimming removed 5 bases at V and 6 bases at J, with 9 bases between. In germline, CDR1 is SGHNT, CDR2 YYREEE (reference sequence). This chain's CDR3 is CASRKPGNEQFF. The CDR3 region has the DNA TGTGCCAGCAGAAAGCCTGGCAATGAGCAGTTCTTC. The variable domain in full, with the rest retrieved from reference TRBV5-4 and TRBJ2-1, is ETGVTQSPTHLIKTRGQQVTLRCSSQSGHNTVSWYQQALGQGPQFIFQYYREEENGRGNFPPRFSGLQFPNYSSELNVNALELDDSALYLCASRKPGNEQFFGPGTRLTVL.

This clone was counted once. The CDR3 DNA follows: TGTGCCAGCTCAGGTCAGGGGAATGAAAAACTGTTTTTT. This codes for CASSGQGNEKLFF. V and J are TRBV18 and TRBJ1-4; weak D call: TRBD1 (6 bases). The CDR3 sequence is 13 residues long. V was cut by 5 bases and J by 5 bases, with 9 bases left in between. Germline CDR1 is KGHSH and CDR2 is LQKENI.

V usage is TRBV3-1 (or the pseudogene TRBV3-2) and J usage is TRBJ1-1; TRBD1 is a possible D gene (6 bases). Germline V gene sequence: CDR1 LGHDT, CDR2 YNNKEL (reference sequence). This CDR3 contains 15 residues. V lost 7 bases and J 4 bases, leaving 19 bases between the germline ends. The CDR3 protein is CASTEGGGKSTEAFF. The CDR3 nucleotides are TGTGCCAGCACCGAAGGGGGGGGAAAGAGCACTGAAGCTTTCTTT.